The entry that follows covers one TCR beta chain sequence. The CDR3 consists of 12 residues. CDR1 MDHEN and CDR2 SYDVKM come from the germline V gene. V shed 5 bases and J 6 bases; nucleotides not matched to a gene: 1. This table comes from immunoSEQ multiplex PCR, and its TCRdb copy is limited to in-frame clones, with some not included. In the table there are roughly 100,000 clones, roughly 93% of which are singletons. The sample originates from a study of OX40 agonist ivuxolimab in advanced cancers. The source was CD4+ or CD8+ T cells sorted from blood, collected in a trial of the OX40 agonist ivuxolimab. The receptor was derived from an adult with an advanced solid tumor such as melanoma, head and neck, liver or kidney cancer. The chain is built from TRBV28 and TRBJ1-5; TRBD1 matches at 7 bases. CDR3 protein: CASSPGGQPQHF. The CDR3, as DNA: TGTGCCAGCAGTCCAGGGGGTCAGCCCCAGCATTTT.